This T cell receptor beta chain was recorded in a study of graft-versus-host responses after intestinal transplantation. Regarding this clone: Its antigen remains unidentified.

Generated by immunoSEQ multiplex PCR, the TCRdb table keeps only in-frame clones and is missing some. The sample yields some 90,000 clones, roughly 90% seen once. Study-wide results and limits: GvH clones surfaced in recipient marrow, some emerging earlier in ileum or blood.

This clonotype was obtained from a human donor who was the organ donor for an intestinal transplant. The specimen was unstimulated CD8+ T cells sorted from spleen or lymph node cells, collected before transplant.

CDR3 bases: TGCGCCAGCAGCCCAGGACAGGGGGCTGGAAACACCATATATTTT. It codes for CASSPGQGAGNTIYF. The chain carries TRBV4-3 and TRBJ1-3, with 10 bases aligning to TRBD1. Germline V lookup: CDR1 LGHNA, CDR2 YSLEER. This CDR3 spans 15 amino acids. The V and J ends lost 4 bases and 2 bases, in that order; junction bases with no gene match: 2.